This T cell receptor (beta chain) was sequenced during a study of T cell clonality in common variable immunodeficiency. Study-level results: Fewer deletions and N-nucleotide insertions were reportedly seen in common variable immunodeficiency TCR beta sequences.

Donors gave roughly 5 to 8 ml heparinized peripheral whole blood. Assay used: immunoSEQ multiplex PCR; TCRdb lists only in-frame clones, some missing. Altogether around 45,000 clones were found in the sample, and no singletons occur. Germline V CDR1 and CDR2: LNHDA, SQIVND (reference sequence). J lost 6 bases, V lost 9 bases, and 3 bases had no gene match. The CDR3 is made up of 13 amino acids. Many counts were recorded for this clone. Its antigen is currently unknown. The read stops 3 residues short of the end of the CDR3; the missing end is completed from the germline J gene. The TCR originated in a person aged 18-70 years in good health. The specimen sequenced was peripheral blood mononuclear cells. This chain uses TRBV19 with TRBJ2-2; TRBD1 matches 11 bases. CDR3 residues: CASRDRGAGELFF. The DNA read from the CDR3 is TGTGCCAGCAGGGACAGGGGGGCCGGGGAG.